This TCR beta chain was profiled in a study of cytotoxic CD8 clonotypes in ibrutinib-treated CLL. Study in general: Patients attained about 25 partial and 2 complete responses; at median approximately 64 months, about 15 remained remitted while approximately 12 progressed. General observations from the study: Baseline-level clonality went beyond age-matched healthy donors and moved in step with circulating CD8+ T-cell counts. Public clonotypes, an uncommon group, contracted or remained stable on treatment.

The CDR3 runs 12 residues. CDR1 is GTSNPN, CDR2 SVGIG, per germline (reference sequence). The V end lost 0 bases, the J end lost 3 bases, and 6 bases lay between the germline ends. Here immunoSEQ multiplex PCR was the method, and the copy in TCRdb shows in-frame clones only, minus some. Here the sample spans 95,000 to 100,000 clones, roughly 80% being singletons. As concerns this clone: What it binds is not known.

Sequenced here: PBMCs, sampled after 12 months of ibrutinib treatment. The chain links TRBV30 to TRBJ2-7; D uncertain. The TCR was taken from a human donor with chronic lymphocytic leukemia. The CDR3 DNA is TGTGCCTGGAGTGTCAACAGCTACGAGCAGTACTTC. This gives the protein CAWSVNSYEQYF. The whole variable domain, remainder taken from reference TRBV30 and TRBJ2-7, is SQTIHQWPATLVQPVGSPLSLECTVEGTSNPNLYWYRQAAGRGLQLLFYSVGIGQISSEVPQNLSASRPQDRQFILSSKKLLLSDSGFYLCAWSVNSYEQYFGPGTRLTVT.